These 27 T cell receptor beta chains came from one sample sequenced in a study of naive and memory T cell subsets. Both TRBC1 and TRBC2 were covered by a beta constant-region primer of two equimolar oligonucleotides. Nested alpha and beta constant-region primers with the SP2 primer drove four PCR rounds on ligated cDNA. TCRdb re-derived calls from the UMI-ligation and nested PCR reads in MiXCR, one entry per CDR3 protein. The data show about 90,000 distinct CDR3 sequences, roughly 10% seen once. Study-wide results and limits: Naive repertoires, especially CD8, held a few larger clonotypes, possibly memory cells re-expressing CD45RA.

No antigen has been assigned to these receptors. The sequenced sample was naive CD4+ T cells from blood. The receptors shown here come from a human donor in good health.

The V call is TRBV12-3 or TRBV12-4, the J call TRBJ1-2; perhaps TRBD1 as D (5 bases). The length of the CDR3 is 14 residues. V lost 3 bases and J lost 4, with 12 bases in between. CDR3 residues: CASSLVRAGYGYTF. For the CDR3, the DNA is TGTGCCAGCAGTTTGGTCAGGGCCGGCTATGGCTACACCTTC.

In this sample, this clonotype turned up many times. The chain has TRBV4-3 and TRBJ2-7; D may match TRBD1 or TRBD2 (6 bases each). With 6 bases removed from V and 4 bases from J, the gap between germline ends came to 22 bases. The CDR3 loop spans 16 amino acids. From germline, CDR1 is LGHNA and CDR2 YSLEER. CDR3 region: CASSREGRGRTYEQYF. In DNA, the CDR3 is TGCGCCAGCAGTCGAGAGGGCCGGGGGCGCACGTACGAGCAGTACTTC.

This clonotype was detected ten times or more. CDR3 coding DNA: TGCGCCAGCAGCCAAGATAGGGACAGCTATAATTCACCCCTCCACTTT. Its translation is CASSQDRDSYNSPLHF. V usage is TRBV4-3 and J usage is TRBJ1-6, with TRBD1 matching over 7 bases. The CDR3 consists of 16 residues. The V segment lost 0 bases and the J segment 3 bases; nucleotides outside the gene matches: 2. CDR1 is LGHNA and CDR2 is YSLEER in the germline V gene.

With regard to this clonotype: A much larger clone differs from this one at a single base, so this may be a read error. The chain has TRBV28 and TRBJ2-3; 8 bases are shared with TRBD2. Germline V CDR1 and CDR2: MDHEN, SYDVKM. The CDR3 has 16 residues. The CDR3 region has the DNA TGTGCCAGCAGATCACCGGGGGGGCCAGGCACAGATATGCAGTATTTT. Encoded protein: CASRSPGGPGTDMQYF.

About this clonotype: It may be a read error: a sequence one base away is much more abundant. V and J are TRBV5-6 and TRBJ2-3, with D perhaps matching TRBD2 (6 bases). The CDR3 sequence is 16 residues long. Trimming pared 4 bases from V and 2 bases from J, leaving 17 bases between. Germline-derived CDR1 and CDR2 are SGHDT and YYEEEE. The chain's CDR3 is CASSLEVGGFTDTQYF. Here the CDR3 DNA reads TGTGCCAGCAGCCTTGAAGTCGGGGGATTCACAGATACGCAGTATTTT.

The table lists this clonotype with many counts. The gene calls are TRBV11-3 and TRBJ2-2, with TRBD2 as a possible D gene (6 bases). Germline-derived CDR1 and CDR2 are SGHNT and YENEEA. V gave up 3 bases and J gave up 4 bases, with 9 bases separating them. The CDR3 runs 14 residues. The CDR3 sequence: CASSFFGGTGELFF. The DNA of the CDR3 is TGTGCCAGCAGCTTTTTCGGGGGCACCGGGGAGCTGTTTTTT.

The CDR3 DNA reads as TGCGCCAGCAGCCAAGAGGTGACGATTGGCTACACCTTC. Translating it yields CASSQEVTIGYTF. V usage is TRBV4-3 and J usage is TRBJ1-2; D is unclear. Trimming took 0 bases from V and 7 from J, leaving 9 bases between them. Germline V lookup: CDR1 LGHNA, CDR2 YSLEER. The CDR3 has 13 residues.

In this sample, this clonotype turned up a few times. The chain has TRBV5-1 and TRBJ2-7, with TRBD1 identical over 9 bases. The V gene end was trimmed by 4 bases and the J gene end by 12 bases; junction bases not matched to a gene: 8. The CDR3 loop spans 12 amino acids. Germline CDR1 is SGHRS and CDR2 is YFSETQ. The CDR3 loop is CASSITGTGLYF. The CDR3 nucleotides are TGCGCCAGCAGCATAACCGGGACAGGGCTGTACTTC.

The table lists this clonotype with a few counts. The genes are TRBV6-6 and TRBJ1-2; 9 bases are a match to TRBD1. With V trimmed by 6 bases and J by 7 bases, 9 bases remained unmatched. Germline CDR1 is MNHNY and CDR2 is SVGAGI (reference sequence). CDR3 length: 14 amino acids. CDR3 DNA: TGTGCCAGCAGAACCGAGGGACAGGGTGGTGGCTACACCTTC. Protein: CASRTEGQGGGYTF.

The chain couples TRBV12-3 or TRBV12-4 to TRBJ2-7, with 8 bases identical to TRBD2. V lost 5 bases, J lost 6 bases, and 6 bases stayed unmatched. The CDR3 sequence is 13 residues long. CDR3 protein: CASSSGRGAEQYF. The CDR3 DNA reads TGTGCCAGCAGTAGCGGGAGAGGGGCCGAGCAGTACTTC.

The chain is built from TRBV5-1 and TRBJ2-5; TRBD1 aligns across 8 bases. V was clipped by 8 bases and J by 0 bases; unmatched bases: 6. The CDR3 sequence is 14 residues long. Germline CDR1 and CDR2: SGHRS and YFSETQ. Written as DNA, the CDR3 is TGCGCCAGTAGGACAGGGAGCCACCAAGAGACCCAGTACTTC. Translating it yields CASRTGSHQETQYF. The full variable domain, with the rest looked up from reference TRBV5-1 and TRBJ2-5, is KAGVTQTPRYLIKTRGQQVTLSCSPISGHRSVSWYQQTPGQGLQFLFEYFSETQRNKGNFPGRFSGRQFSNSRSEMNVSTLELGDSALYLCASRTGSHQETQYFGPGTRLLVL.

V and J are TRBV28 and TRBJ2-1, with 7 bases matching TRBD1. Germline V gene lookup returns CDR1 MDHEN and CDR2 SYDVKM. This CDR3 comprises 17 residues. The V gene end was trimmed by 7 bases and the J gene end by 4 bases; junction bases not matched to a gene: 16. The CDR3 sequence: CASNQRGRQGPYNEQFF. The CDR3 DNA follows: TGTGCCAGCAACCAACGAGGGAGACAGGGTCCATACAATGAGCAGTTCTTC.

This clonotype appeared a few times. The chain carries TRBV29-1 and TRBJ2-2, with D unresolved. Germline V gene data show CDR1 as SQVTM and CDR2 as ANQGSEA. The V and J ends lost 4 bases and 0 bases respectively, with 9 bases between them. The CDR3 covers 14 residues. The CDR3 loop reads CSVVLHPNTGELFF. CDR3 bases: TGCAGCGTTGTTTTACACCCGAACACCGGGGAGCTGTTTTTT.

The CDR3 sequence: CASRRGQGWSDTQYF. Here the CDR3 DNA reads TGTGCCAGCAGACGAGGACAGGGTTGGTCAGATACGCAGTATTTT. The chain joins TRBV6-5 to TRBJ2-3, with 8 bases lining up with TRBD1. This CDR3 has 15 residues. CDR1 and CDR2 from the germline V gene are MNHEY and SVGAGI. The V segment lost 6 bases and the J segment 4 bases; nucleotides outside the gene matches: 9.

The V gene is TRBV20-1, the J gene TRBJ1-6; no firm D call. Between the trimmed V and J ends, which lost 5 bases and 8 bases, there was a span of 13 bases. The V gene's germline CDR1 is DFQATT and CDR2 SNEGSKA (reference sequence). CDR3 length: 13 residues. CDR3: CSASVRVDSPLHF. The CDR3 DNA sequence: TGCAGTGCTTCTGTGAGGGTTGATTCACCCCTCCACTTT.

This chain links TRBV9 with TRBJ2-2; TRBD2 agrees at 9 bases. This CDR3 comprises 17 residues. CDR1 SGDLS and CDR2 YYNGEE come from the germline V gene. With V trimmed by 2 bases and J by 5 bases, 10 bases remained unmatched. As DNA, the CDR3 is TGTGCCAGCAGCGTGCCGCGGGGGGGGCGCAGGACCGGGGAGCTGTTTTTT. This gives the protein CASSVPRGGRRTGELFF.

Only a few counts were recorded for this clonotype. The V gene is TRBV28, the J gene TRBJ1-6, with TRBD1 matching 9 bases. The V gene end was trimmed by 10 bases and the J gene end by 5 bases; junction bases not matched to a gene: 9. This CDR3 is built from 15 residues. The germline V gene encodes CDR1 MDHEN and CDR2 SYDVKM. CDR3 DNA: TGTGCCATCCTCCCCGGACAGGGGAATAATTCACCCCTCCACTTT. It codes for CAILPGQGNNSPLHF.

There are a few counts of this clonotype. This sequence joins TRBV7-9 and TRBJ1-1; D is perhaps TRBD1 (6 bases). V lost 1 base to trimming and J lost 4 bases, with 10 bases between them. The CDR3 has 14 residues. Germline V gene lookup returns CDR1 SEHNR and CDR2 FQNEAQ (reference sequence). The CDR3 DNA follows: TGTGCCAGCAGCTTAGTTTCAGGGGTCACTGAAGCTTTCTTT. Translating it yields CASSLVSGVTEAFF.

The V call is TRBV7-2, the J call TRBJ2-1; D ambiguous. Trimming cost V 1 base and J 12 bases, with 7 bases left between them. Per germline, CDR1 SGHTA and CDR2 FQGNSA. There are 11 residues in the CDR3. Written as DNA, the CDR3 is TGTGCCAGCAGCTTAGGGTTGGCGCAGTTCTTC. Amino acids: CASSLGLAQFF.

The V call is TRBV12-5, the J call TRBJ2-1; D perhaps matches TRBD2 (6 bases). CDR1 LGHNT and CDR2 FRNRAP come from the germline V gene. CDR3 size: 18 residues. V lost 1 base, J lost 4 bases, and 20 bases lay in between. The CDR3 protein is CASGLARDSKRGYNEQFF. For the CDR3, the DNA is TGTGCTAGTGGTTTGGCCCGGGACTCTAAACGGGGTTACAATGAGCAGTTCTTC. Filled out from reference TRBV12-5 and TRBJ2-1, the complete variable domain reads DARVTQTPRHKVTEMGQEVTMRCQPILGHNTVFWYRQTMMQGLELLAYFRNRAPLDDSGMPKDRFSAEMPDATLATLKIQPSEPRDSAVYFCASGLARDSKRGYNEQFFGPGTRLTVL.

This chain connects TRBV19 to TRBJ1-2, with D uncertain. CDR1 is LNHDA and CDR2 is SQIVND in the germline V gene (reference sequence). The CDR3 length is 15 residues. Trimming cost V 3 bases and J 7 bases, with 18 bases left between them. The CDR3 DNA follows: TGTGCCAGTAGTATTCAGACACCCACGGGAGGTGGCTACACCTTC. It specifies CASSIQTPTGGGYTF.

This chain's CDR3 is CASSYLRVAGANVLTF. CDR3 sequence (DNA): TGTGCCAGCAGTTACTTGCGGGTAGCTGGGGCCAACGTCCTGACTTTC. The V gene is TRBV6-5, the J gene TRBJ2-6; TRBD2 is a possible D gene (5 bases). The CDR3 extends over 16 amino acids. The V and J ends lost 1 base and 2 bases respectively, with 9 bases between them. Germline V gene data show CDR1 as MNHEY and CDR2 as SVGAGI.

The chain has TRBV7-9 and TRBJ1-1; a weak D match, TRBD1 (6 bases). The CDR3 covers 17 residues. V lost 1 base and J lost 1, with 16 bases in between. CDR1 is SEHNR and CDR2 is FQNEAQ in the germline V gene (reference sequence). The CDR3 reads CASSLGIRRDKNTEAFF. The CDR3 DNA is TGTGCCAGCAGCTTAGGAATCCGCCGGGACAAGAACACTGAAGCTTTCTTT.

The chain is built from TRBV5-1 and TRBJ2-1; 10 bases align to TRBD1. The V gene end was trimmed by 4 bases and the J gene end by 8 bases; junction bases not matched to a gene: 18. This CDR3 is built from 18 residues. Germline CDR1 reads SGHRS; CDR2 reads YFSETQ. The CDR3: CASSTIIKDRGRRYEQFF. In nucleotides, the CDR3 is TGCGCCAGCAGCACCATAATAAAAGACAGGGGGCGCAGGTATGAGCAGTTCTTC.

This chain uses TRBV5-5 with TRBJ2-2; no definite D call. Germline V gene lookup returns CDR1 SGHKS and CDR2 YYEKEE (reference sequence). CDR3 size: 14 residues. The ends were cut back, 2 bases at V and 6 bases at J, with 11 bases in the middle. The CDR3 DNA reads TGTGCCAGCAGCTTTGAAGTGATCCCCGGGGAGCTGTTTTTT. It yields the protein CASSFEVIPGELFF.

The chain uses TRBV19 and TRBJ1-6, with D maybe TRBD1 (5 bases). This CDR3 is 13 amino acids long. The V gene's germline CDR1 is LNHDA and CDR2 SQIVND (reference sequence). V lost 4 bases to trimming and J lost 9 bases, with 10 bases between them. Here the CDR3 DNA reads TGTGCCAGTAGTACAGGGATGGGTTCACCCCTCCACTTT. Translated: CASSTGMGSPLHF.

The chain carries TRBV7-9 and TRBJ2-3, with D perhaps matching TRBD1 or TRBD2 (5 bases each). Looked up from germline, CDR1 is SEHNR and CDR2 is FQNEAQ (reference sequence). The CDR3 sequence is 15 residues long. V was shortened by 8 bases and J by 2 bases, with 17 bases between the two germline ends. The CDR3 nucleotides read TGTGCCAGCCTAAGGGCCCCAGGGACCACAGATACGCAGTATTTT. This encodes CASLRAPGTTDTQYF.